This T cell receptor beta chain was observed in a study of blood T cells in healthy people across ages. This clonotype was detected a few times. Its antigen is as yet unknown. The second PCR ran roughly 6 to 11 cycles with a sample-barcoded 5' primer and J-beta primers. TCRdb called the 5' RACE reads again in MiXCR, with one record for every CDR3 protein. Found here are around 800,000 distinct CDR3 sequences, about 45% of them singletons; the top ten hold 15% to 20%. Study-wide results and caveats: The donors' CMV status was not determined, possibly confounding changes in expanded clonotypes.

Germline V gives CDR1 DFQATT, CDR2 SNEGSKA (reference sequence). This CDR3 is 14 amino acids long. V lost 2 bases, J lost 3 bases, and 12 bases lay in between. The TCR sequence derives from a man older than 75 in good health. The rearrangement joins TRBV20-1 to TRBJ2-3, with D perhaps matching TRBD1 or TRBD2 (5 bases each). The specimen was blood. The CDR3 bases are TGCAGTGCTAGACGGGACGTTGGGACAGATACGCAGTATTTT. Protein sequence: CSARRDVGTDTQYF.